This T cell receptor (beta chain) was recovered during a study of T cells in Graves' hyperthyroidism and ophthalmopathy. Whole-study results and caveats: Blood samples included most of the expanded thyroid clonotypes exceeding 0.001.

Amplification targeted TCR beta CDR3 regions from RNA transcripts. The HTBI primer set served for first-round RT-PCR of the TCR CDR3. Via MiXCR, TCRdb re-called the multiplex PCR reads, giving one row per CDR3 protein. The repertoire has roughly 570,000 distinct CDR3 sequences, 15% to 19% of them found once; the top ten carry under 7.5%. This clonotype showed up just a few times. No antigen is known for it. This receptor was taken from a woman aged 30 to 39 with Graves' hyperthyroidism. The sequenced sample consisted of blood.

The CDR3 bases are TGTGCCAGCAGTGAAGCGCTTGGCTACACCTTC. Translated, it gives CASSEALGYTF. The rearrangement links TRBV2 to TRBJ1-2; D not resolved. The CDR3 contains 11 residues. Germline V gives CDR1 SNHLY, CDR2 FYNNEI. Trimming left V 0 bases short and J 7 bases short, with 3 bases between.